This T cell receptor beta chain was sequenced in a study of shared clonotypes between healthy human individuals. V was shortened by 4 bases and J by 6 bases, with 13 bases between the two germline ends. The V gene's germline CDR1 is LNHNV and CDR2 YYDKDF (reference sequence). This CDR3 is built from 14 residues. The assay was run at deep level. Original processing notes: Filtering differed since immunoSEQ provided only junctions, with no quality scores. Generated by immunoSEQ multiplex PCR, the TCRdb table keeps only in-frame clones and is missing some. D and trimming come from the DNA, and the V and J calls and clone size come from that table. The sample lists some 790,000 clones; around 70% were seen once. As regards this clone: Its specificity is not known.

Study-wide results and caveats: Deeper or shallower sequencing was expected to change how clonotypes are shared among donors.

The clonotype originates from a woman younger than 45 in good health. This sequence joins TRBV15 and TRBJ2-1, with D possibly being TRBD1 (6 bases). Sequencing used memory CD4+ T cells sorted from blood. Subset of the sample: CD45RA-negative fraction. CDR3 protein: CATSKLDSFNEQFF. The CDR3 DNA reads as TGTGCCACCAGCAAGCTGGACAGTTTCAATGAGCAGTTCTTC.